This T cell receptor (beta chain) came from a study of Ad26.COV2.S vaccination and SARS-CoV-2 variants. Study in general: Recipients of Ad26.COV2.S got it intramuscularly, once or twice 56 days apart.

In regard to this clone: The antigen is not known.

Treatment specified: approximately 18 received Ad26.COV2.S at low or high dose, single or two shots; 5 received placebo; per-sample allocation not given. Sampling occurred on day 63 after the first vaccine or placebo injection. An Ad26 vector was used to express Wuhan-strain SARS-CoV-2 spike as the vaccine. Whole-study results and caveats: The placebo group had lower spike-specific TCR breadth than the vaccine recipients did. TCR breadth and depth analyses may have underestimated total T cell responses.

Germline CDR1 reads MDHEN; CDR2 reads SYDVKM. J gave up 3 bases and V 10 bases, and 12 bases lay outside the gene matches. The CDR3 runs to 14 residues. Only in-frame clones appear in the TCRdb table, and some are missing; sequencing was by immunoSEQ multiplex PCR. The data hold 200,000 to 300,000 clones, with 70% to 90% observed a single time. The specimen was peripheral blood, collected in a trial of Ad26.COV2.S vaccine versus placebo. The V gene is TRBV28, the J gene TRBJ2-7; 7 nucleotides agree with TRBD2. The TCR was taken from a person aged 18 to 65 who received the Ad26.COV2.S COVID-19 vaccine or a placebo. The CDR3 protein is CATHPRLADYEQYF. The CDR3 nucleotides read TGTGCCACCCACCCGCGGCTAGCGGACTACGAGCAGTACTTC.